Shown below are 29 T cell receptor beta chains from a single sample sequenced in a study of T cells expressing NK-cell markers. With the 5' RACE reads reprocessed, TCRdb shows one record per CDR3 protein and no DNA. Its table lists over 350,000 distinct CDR3 sequences. Sequenced material: blood T cells: a sorted CD56 or NKG2C T cell subset, CD4+ or CD8+ T cells, or bulk PBMC T cells (not recorded which). The origin of the receptors is a woman aged 45-60 years in good health.

This chain links TRBV20-1 with TRBJ1-2; TCRdb calls TRBD1, which cannot be checked without DNA. This CDR3 spans 13 amino acids. Looked up from germline, CDR1 is DFQATT and CDR2 is SNEGSKA (reference sequence). The chain's CDR3 is CSASNRSLRGYTF.

CDR3 sequence reads: CSVVGEVKTQYF. The V call is TRBV29-1, the J call TRBJ2-5. CDR1 SQVTM and CDR2 ANQGSEA come from the germline V gene. The CDR3 has 12 residues.

The chain combines TRBV4-1 with TRBJ1-6. The CDR3 extends over 14 amino acids. The V gene's germline CDR1 is MGHRA and CDR2 YSYEKL. The CDR3 is CASSQGGVDSPLHF.

The chain links TRBV18 to TRBJ2-7; TCRdb indicates TRBD1, and absent DNA this call remains unverified. The CDR3 consists of 14 residues. Germline V gene data show CDR1 as KGHSH and CDR2 as LQKENI. The CDR3 sequence: CASSLRDRAPEQYF.

This chain uses TRBV12-3 or TRBV12-4 with TRBJ2-1; TCRdb's D call of TRBD2 is untestable without DNA. There are 15 residues in the CDR3. The CDR3 is CASIRTSGPVNEQFF.

V usage is TRBV27 and J usage is TRBJ1-3; there is no DNA to check the TCRdb D call of TRBD1. CDR3 length: 13 residues. Per germline, CDR1 MNHEY and CDR2 SMNVEV (reference sequence). CDR3 sequence: CASGPLGGNTIYF.

The rearrangement uses TRBV7-2 and TRBJ2-1; TCRdb's D call of TRBD2 is untestable without DNA. The CDR3 runs to 15 residues. Germline CDR1 is SGHTA and CDR2 is FQGNSA. The CDR3 protein is CASSPEGIAGGKQFF.

The chain employs TRBV12-3 or TRBV12-4 and TRBJ2-2; TCRdb proposes TRBD1, but this gene call is untestable without DNA. CDR3 length: 15 amino acids. The CDR3 protein is CASRRQGGRTGELFF.

The chain's CDR3 is CASSSGLGLSGNEQFF. The chain joins TRBV28 to TRBJ2-1; checking the TCRdb D call of TRBD2 is not possible without DNA. There are 16 residues in the CDR3. Per germline, CDR1 MDHEN and CDR2 SYDVKM.

This chain links TRBV6-4 with TRBJ1-3. The CDR3 is 15 residues long. Germline CDR1 reads MRHNA; CDR2 reads SNTAGT. The CDR3: CASSDCLTSGNTIYF.

This chain joins TRBV2 and TRBJ2-1; TCRdb designates TRBD2, a call that cannot be tested without DNA. Germline loops: CDR1 SNHLY, CDR2 FYNNEI. CDR3 length equals 12 residues. CDR3 sequence: CASSGRRNEQFF.

J is TRBJ2-2 and V is TRBV4-1. Germline lookup yields CDR1 MGHRA and CDR2 YSYEKL. This CDR3 comprises 16 residues. The CDR3 sequence: CASSLRWGTNTGELFF.

The V gene is TRBV3-1, the J gene TRBJ2-3; the TCRdb call, TRBD1, lacks DNA for checking. Germline V gene data show CDR1 as LGHDT and CDR2 as YNNKEL (reference sequence). There are 15 residues in the CDR3. CDR3 region: CASSQAQGATDTQYF.

The chain is built from TRBV12-3 or TRBV12-4 and TRBJ2-7; TCRdb lists TRBD1, though no DNA is available to test this call. This CDR3 has 14 amino acids. CDR3 loop: CASILGQGGYEQYF.

CDR3 sequence: CASSLGAGPTEQYF. The gene calls are TRBV5-1 and TRBJ2-7. The length of the CDR3 is 14 residues. Looked up from germline, CDR1 is SGHRS and CDR2 is YFSETQ.

V is TRBV7-9 and J is TRBJ2-2; TCRdb selects TRBD2, and the lack of DNA leaves this call unchecked. From germline, CDR1 is SEHNR and CDR2 FQNEAQ (reference sequence). The CDR3 is 17 residues long. The CDR3 sequence: CASSLVSLAGYTGELFF.

V and J are TRBV10-3 and TRBJ2-1; TCRdb indicates TRBD1, and absent DNA this call remains unverified. Germline loops: CDR1 ENHRY, CDR2 SYGVKD. CDR3 length: 15 residues. The CDR3 loop is CAIRGAAAPYNEQFF.

The rearrangement uses TRBV4-1 and TRBJ1-2. This CDR3 has 15 amino acids. Germline V gene data show CDR1 as MGHRA and CDR2 as YSYEKL. CDR3 sequence reads: CASSQGWLQNYGYTF.

The chain carries TRBV7-3 and TRBJ2-7; TCRdb indicates TRBD1, and absent DNA this call remains unverified. Germline V gene data show CDR1 as SGHTA and CDR2 as FQGTGA. This CDR3 has 15 amino acids. The CDR3 sequence: CASSIYGGTTYEQYF. Full variable domain (rest looked up from reference TRBV7-3 and TRBJ2-7): GAGVSQTPSNKVTEKGKYVELRCDPISGHTALYWYRQSLGQGPEFLIYFQGTGAADDSGLPNDRFFAVRPEGSVSTLKIQRTERGDSAVYLCASSIYGGTTYEQYFGPGTRLTVT.

The rearrangement links TRBV24-1 to TRBJ2-3; lacking DNA, the TRBD1 call made by TCRdb goes unchecked. Germline values: CDR1 KGHDR, CDR2 SFDVKD. The CDR3 totals 17 residues. CDR3 sequence: CATSASRGPLRSDTQYF.

This sequence joins TRBV28 and TRBJ2-3; the TRBD2 assignment by TCRdb is unverifiable without DNA. Per germline, CDR1 MDHEN and CDR2 SYDVKM. The CDR3 has 15 amino acids. The CDR3 region is CASAASGRGTDTQYF. Complete variable domain (other parts from reference TRBV28 and TRBJ2-3): DVKVTQSSRYLVKRTGEKVFLECVQDMDHENMFWYRQDPGLGLRLIYFSYDVKMKEKGDIPEGYSVSREKKERFSLILESASTNQTSMYLCASAASGRGTDTQYFGPGTRLTVL.

This chain joins TRBV15 and TRBJ1-6. In germline, CDR1 is LNHNV, CDR2 YYDKDF (reference sequence). The CDR3 is 13 residues long. The CDR3 protein is CATSVAYNSPLHF.

The J gene is TRBJ2-1, the V gene TRBV6-6; TCRdb's D call of TRBD2 is untestable without DNA. The CDR3 contains 16 residues. In germline, CDR1 is MNHNY, CDR2 SVGAGI (reference sequence). The chain's CDR3 is CASTRLAGGRGNEQFF.

The rearrangement uses TRBV3-1 and TRBJ2-1; TCRdb's D call of TRBD2 is untestable without DNA. CDR1 and CDR2 from the germline V gene are LGHDT and YNNKEL (reference sequence). The length of the CDR3 is 15 residues. CDR3: CASSQDATSGRAKFF.

The chain is built from TRBV15 and TRBJ2-1; the D gene TCRdb calls, TRBD2, cannot be checked with no DNA. Germline loops: CDR1 LNHNV, CDR2 YYDKDF (reference sequence). This CDR3 is 17 amino acids long. This CDR3 reads CATSITSGNRIYNEQFF.

This sequence joins TRBV6-4 and TRBJ2-1. CDR1 MRHNA and CDR2 SNTAGT come from the germline V gene. The CDR3 has 15 residues. Here the CDR3 reads CASSDVMGFSDEQFF.

This chain links TRBV19 with TRBJ2-5; TCRdb's D gene call, TRBD1, goes unchecked for lack of DNA. The CDR3 spans 14 residues. Germline V gene data show CDR1 as LNHDA and CDR2 as SQIVND (reference sequence). The CDR3 loop is CASSKTGIQETQYF.

The rearrangement uses TRBV5-1 and TRBJ2-3; TCRdb calls TRBD2, which cannot be checked without DNA. There are 17 residues in the CDR3. Per the germline V gene, CDR1 is SGHRS and CDR2 is YFSETQ. CDR3 amino acids: CASSTGLAGPSTDTQYF.

The J gene is TRBJ2-1, the V gene TRBV20-1. The germline V gene has CDR1 DFQATT and CDR2 SNEGSKA (reference sequence). The CDR3 is 11 residues long. The CDR3 protein is CSARGPVEQFF.